This TCR beta chain was sequenced for a study of blood T cell repertoires in COVID-19. Note on this clone: Other DNA variants within this sample encode the same CDR3.

Authors' analysis steps: By means of reference gene primer amplification, nucleated cell counts were estimated. The table came from immunoSEQ multiplex PCR; TCRdb's copy has only in-frame clones and leaves some out. V, J and clone size are those of that table, while D and trimming were read from the DNA. The repertoire has over 450,000 clones, about 89% of them found once; the top ten carry roughly 7.4%. The CDR3 is made up of 14 amino acids. J was trimmed by 5 bases and V by 2 bases; bases with no gene match: 6. CDR1 and CDR2 from the germline V gene are GTSNPN and SVGIG (reference sequence). Material: peripheral blood. The sequence came from a woman aged 50 to 60 with COVID-19, enrolled during active disease. This chain connects TRBV30 to TRBJ2-3; TRBD2 aligns across 8 bases. The CDR3 spells CAWSLGGAGDTQYF. For the CDR3, the DNA is TGTGCCTGGAGTCTCGGGGGGGCGGGAGATACGCAGTATTTT. Full variable domain (outside the CDR3, taken from reference TRBV30 and TRBJ2-3): SQTIHQWPATLVQPVGSPLSLECTVEGTSNPNLYWYRQAAGRGLQLLFYSVGIGQISSEVPQNLSASRPQDRQFILSSKKLLLSDSGFYLCAWSLGGAGDTQYFGPGTRLTVL.